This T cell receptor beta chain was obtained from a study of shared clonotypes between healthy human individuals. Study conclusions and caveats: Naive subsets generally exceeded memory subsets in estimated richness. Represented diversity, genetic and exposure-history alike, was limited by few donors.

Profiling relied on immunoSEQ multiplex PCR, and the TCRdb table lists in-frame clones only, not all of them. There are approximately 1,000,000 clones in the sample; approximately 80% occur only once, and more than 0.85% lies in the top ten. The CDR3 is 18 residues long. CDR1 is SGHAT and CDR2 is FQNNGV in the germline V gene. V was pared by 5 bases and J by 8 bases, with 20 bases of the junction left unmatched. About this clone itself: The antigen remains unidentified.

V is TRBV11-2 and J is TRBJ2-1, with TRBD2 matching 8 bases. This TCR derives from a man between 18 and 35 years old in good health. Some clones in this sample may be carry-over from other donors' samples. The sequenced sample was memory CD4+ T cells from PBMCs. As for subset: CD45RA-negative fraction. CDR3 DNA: TGTGCCAGCAGCGTTACCGGGTCAAGCGGGAGCGCGTGGCATGAGCAGTTCTTC. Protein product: CASSVTGSSGSAWHEQFF.